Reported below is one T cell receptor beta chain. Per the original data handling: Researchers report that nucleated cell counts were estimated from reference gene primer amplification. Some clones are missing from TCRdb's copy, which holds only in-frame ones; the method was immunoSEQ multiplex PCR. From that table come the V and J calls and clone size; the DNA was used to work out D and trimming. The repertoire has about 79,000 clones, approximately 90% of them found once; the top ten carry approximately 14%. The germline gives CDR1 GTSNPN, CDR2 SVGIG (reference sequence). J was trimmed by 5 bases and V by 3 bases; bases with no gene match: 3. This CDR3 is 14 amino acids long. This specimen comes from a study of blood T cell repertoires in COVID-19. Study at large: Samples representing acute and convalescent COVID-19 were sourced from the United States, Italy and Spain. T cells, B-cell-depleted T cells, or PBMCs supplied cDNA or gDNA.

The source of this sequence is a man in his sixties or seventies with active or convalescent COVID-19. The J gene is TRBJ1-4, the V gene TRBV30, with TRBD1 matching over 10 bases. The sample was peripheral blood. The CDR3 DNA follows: TGTGCCTGGAGGAGGACAGGGGGGAATGAAAAACTGTTTTTT. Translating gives CAWRRTGGNEKLFF.